Shown below are 32 T cell receptor beta chains from a single sample sequenced in a study of somatic mutations in cytotoxic T cells in rheumatoid arthritis (dated by TCRdb to 2016 to 2017). Library preparation employed the immunoSEQ multiplex PCR assay. TCRdb carries this immuneACCESS record with in-frame sequences only. Its versions omit some clonotypes, under half of them owing to an unresolved V gene in the studies checked, with the rest unexplained. Within this sample are about 36,000 clones, with 84% of them counted one time only. In total, the top ten clones hold approximately 3.2% of the sample. The sample consisted of CD8+ T cells sorted from blood. Every receptor here comes from a man in his forties in good health.

This chain uses TRBV30 with TRBJ1-2, with 8 nucleotides matching TRBD1. Germline values: CDR1 GTSNPN, CDR2 SVGIG (reference sequence). With 2 bases clipped from V and 6 bases from J, the junction kept 8 bases outside the gene matches. There are 14 residues in the CDR3. In DNA, the CDR3 is TGTGCCTGGAGTATCGGGACAGGTTCGAATGGCTACACCTTC. Encoded protein: CAWSIGTGSNGYTF.

A single count supports this clone. The chain joins TRBV9 to TRBJ2-1, with 13 bases aligning to TRBD2. Germline-derived CDR1 and CDR2 are SGDLS and YYNGEE. The J segment lost 7 bases and the V segment lost 0 bases, leaving 4 bases of the junction unmatched. This CDR3 is 16 amino acids long. Written as DNA, the CDR3 is TGTGCCAGCAGCGTAGGGACTAGCGGGAGTATGAATGAGCAGTTCTTC. Translated, it gives CASSVGTSGSMNEQFF.

The chain combines TRBV5-4 with TRBJ2-1; 10 positions match TRBD2. CDR3 length equals 13 residues. V shed 4 bases, J shed 11 bases, and the junction held 6 bases outside the gene matches. Germline assignment: CDR1 SGHNT and CDR2 YYREEE (reference sequence). For the CDR3, the DNA is TGTGCCAGCAGCCACCGGACTAGCGGAAAGCAGTTCTTC. It codes for CASSHRTSGKQFF.

In its sample, this clone was seen a few times. The CDR3 sequence: CASSLGGTLSNQPQHF. CDR3 bases: TGTGCCAGCAGCTTAGGAGGGACTCTTAGCAATCAGCCCCAGCATTTT. The rearrangement uses TRBV7-9 and TRBJ1-5; tentative D call: TRBD1 (5 bases). This CDR3 is built from 16 residues. Trimming shortened V by 1 base and J by 0 bases, and 10 bases separated the two germline ends. The V gene's germline CDR1 is SEHNR and CDR2 FQNEAQ (reference sequence).

This clone was detected once. The gene calls are TRBV15 and TRBJ1-1, with 12 bases lining up with TRBD1. V trimming: 3 bases; J trimming: 4 bases; junction bases outside the gene matches: 9. Germline loops: CDR1 LNHNV, CDR2 YYDKDF (reference sequence). The CDR3 runs to 17 residues. The CDR3 region is CATSSRGQGALGTEAFF. The CDR3 region has the DNA TGTGCCACCAGCAGTAGGGGACAGGGGGCATTGGGCACTGAAGCTTTCTTT. The variable domain in full, completed from reference TRBV15 and TRBJ1-1, reads DAMVIQNPRYQVTQFGKPVTLSCSQTLNHNVMYWYQQKSSQAPKLLFHYYDKDFNNEADTPDNFQSRRPNTSFCFLDIRSPGLGDTAMYLCATSSRGQGALGTEAFFGQGTRLTVV.

V gene TRBV6-6 combines with J gene TRBJ2-5, with 7 bases identical to TRBD2. With V trimmed by 4 bases and J by 2 bases, 4 bases remained unmatched. There are 14 residues in the CDR3. Germline lookup yields CDR1 MNHNY and CDR2 SVGAGI (reference sequence). In DNA form, the CDR3 reads TGTGCCAGCAGTTTAACTAGCGCGCAAGAGACCCAGTACTTC. Its protein is CASSLTSAQETQYF.

V is TRBV4-3 and J is TRBJ1-2; D is uncertain. CDR3 length equals 17 residues. Trimming pared 0 bases from V and 0 bases from J, leaving 14 bases between. Germline values: CDR1 LGHNA, CDR2 YSLEER. CDR3 bases: TGCGCCAGCAGCCAAGATCCGGGCCGCCCAGCTAACTATGGCTACACCTTC. Translation: CASSQDPGRPANYGYTF.

This sequence joins TRBV7-8 and TRBJ2-7, with D hard to call. The CDR3 is 12 amino acids. Trimming cost V 4 bases and J 5 bases, with 9 bases left between them. Germline V gene sequence: CDR1 SGHVS, CDR2 FQNEAQ. The CDR3 spells CASSSRGNEQYF. The CDR3 DNA follows: TGTGCCAGCAGCTCACGAGGCAACGAGCAGTACTTC.

The CDR3 DNA reads TGTGCCAGCAGTGAAGGGACAGTGTTCTACGAGCAGTACTTC. It encodes CASSEGTVFYEQYF. The chain employs TRBV6-1 and TRBJ2-7, with D possibly matching TRBD1 (6 bases). V lost 1 base, J lost 3 bases, and 10 bases lay in between. The CDR3 length is 14 residues. The germline gives CDR1 MNHNS, CDR2 SASEGT.

The J gene is TRBJ1-4, the V gene TRBV5-6; TRBD1 matches 9 bases. V gave up 4 bases and J gave up 6 bases; unmatched junction bases: 4. CDR1 and CDR2 (germline): SGHDT, YYEEEE. There are 14 residues in the CDR3. CDR3 bases: TGTGCCAGCAGCGCCGGGACAGGGCATGAAAAACTGTTTTTT. It yields the protein CASSAGTGHEKLFF.

This clone was seen more than once but under ten times. The chain links TRBV5-4 to TRBJ2-5; TRBD1 matches 7 bases. J was trimmed by 5 bases and V by 0 bases; bases with no gene match: 7. Germline loops: CDR1 SGHNT, CDR2 YYREEE (reference sequence). The CDR3 is 15 amino acids. CDR3 sequence: CASSLASTGDETQYF. CDR3 bases: TGTGCCAGCAGCTTGGCGTCTACAGGGGACGAGACCCAGTACTTC.

The genes are TRBV5-1 and TRBJ2-3, with 9 nucleotides matching TRBD2. Germline CDR1 SGHRS, CDR2 YFSETQ. The CDR3 extends over 16 amino acids. V trimming: 0 bases; J trimming: 1 base; junction bases outside the gene matches: 3. The CDR3 here is CASSLDGGRGTDTQYF. CDR3 bases: TGCGCCAGCAGCTTGGACGGCGGGAGGGGCACAGATACGCAGTATTTT.

V gene TRBV29-1 combines with J gene TRBJ2-5; D possibly corresponds to TRBD2 (6 bases). V lost 4 bases and J lost 1, with 10 bases in between. The CDR3 has 13 residues. Germline assignment: CDR1 SQVTM and CDR2 ANQGSEA. The CDR3, as DNA: TGCAGCGTTGTTTCGGGGGTCCAAGAGACCCAGTACTTC. Translated: CSVVSGVQETQYF.

The chain links TRBV4-1 to TRBJ2-2, with D possibly TRBD2 on 6 matching bases. CDR3 length equals 16 residues. V lost 2 bases, J lost 6 bases, and 16 bases lay in between. The germline gives CDR1 MGHRA, CDR2 YSYEKL. In DNA, the CDR3 is TGCGCCAGCAGCCAATATAGCGGACTGGCTCCCGGGGAGCTGTTTTTT. It specifies CASSQYSGLAPGELFF.

The genes are TRBV6-6 and TRBJ1-1; 7 nucleotides line up with TRBD1. Germline V gene lookup returns CDR1 MNHNY and CDR2 SVGAGI (reference sequence). V gave up 5 bases and J gave up 5 bases; unmatched junction bases: 2. This CDR3 spans 12 amino acids. In DNA form, the CDR3 reads TGTGCCAGCAGTGCGACAGGGACTGAAGCTTTCTTT. This sequence encodes CASSATGTEAFF.

The gene calls are TRBV11-2 and TRBJ1-1, with unresolved D. With 2 bases removed from V and 3 bases from J, the gap between germline ends came to 13 bases. The CDR3 runs to 15 residues. Germline V CDR1 and CDR2: SGHAT, FQNNGV. CDR3 sequence reads: CASSLREGWDTEAFF. In DNA form, the CDR3 reads TGTGCCAGCAGCTTAAGGGAGGGATGGGACACTGAAGCTTTCTTT.

The chain joins TRBV4-1 to TRBJ2-7; either TRBD1 or TRBD2 may fit D (5 bases each). V lost 3 bases and J lost 4, with 10 bases in between. Germline V CDR1 and CDR2: MGHRA, YSYEKL. The CDR3 sequence is 13 residues long. The CDR3 DNA reads as TGCGCCAGCAGCCACGGGGCGGAGTACGAGCAGTACTTC. It translates to CASSHGAEYEQYF.

This clone was recorded a few times. The chain recombines TRBV27 with TRBJ2-7; TRBD1 aligns across 7 bases. The CDR3 contains 12 residues. V gave up 5 bases and J gave up 5 bases; unmatched junction bases: 3. Germline V CDR1 and CDR2: MNHEY, SMNVEV (reference sequence). The CDR3 sequence is CASSLGTDEQYF. For the CDR3, the DNA is TGTGCCAGCAGTCTTGGGACAGACGAGCAGTACTTC.

This clone was seen more than once but under ten times. V and J are TRBV9 and TRBJ2-1; TRBD2 aligns across 8 bases. The CDR3 contains 17 residues. Germline CDR1 and CDR2: SGDLS and YYNGEE. The V segment lost 4 bases and the J segment 8 bases; nucleotides outside the gene matches: 17. The CDR3 loop is CASSSRAGTSPEDEQFF. The CDR3 bases are TGTGCCAGCAGCTCCCGCGCCGGGACTAGTCCTGAGGATGAGCAGTTCTTC.

The rearrangement joins TRBV9 to TRBJ2-7, with D possibly called TRBD1 or TRBD2 (5 bases each). The CDR3 has 13 residues. V was cut by 0 bases and J by 4 bases, with 8 bases left in between. CDR1 SGDLS and CDR2 YYNGEE come from the germline V gene. The CDR3 DNA reads as TGTGCCAGCAGCGTAGATGAGGGGTACGAGCAGTACTTC. This sequence encodes CASSVDEGYEQYF.

The rearrangement joins TRBV27 to TRBJ1-1; D remains ambiguous. V was shortened by 6 bases and J by 1 base, with 9 bases between the two germline ends. Looked up from germline, CDR1 is MNHEY and CDR2 is SMNVEV (reference sequence). This CDR3 comprises 13 residues. CDR3 residues: CASRPLGNTEAFF. In DNA, the CDR3 is TGTGCCAGCAGGCCCCTCGGGAACACTGAAGCTTTCTTT.

This chain links TRBV6-1 with TRBJ1-4; 7 bases map to TRBD1. Per germline, CDR1 MNHNS and CDR2 SASEGT. The V gene end was trimmed by 1 base and the J gene end by 4 bases; junction bases not matched to a gene: 0. This CDR3 is built from 14 residues. The CDR3 protein is CASSEGQGNEKLFF. CDR3 bases: TGTGCCAGCAGTGAAGGACAGGGTAATGAAAAACTGTTTTTT.

A single count supports this clone. This chain links TRBV30 with TRBJ1-3; TRBD1 might be the D (5 bases). Looked up from germline, CDR1 is GTSNPN and CDR2 is SVGIG (reference sequence). The CDR3 contains 15 residues. V dropped 4 bases and J dropped 0 bases, with 13 bases sitting between them. CDR3 residues: CAWNLGGGSGNTIYF. DNA of the CDR3: TGTGCCTGGAATCTCGGGGGTGGCTCTGGAAACACCATATATTTT.

This clone was found a few times. The V and J genes are TRBV15 and TRBJ2-2, with 7 bases lining up with TRBD2. The CDR3 extends over 19 amino acids. Germline V gene data show CDR1 as LNHNV and CDR2 as YYDKDF (reference sequence). The V and J ends lost 1 base and 2 bases, in that order; junction bases with no gene match: 13. The CDR3 coding sequence is TGTGCCACCAGCAGAGTTGAGTCGTCTTCGGGGGGTAACACCGGGGAGCTGTTTTTT. The encoded protein is CATSRVESSSGGNTGELFF.

In DNA form, the CDR3 reads TGTGCCAGCAGTGAAGGACTCCGGGACAGAAATCAGCCCCAGCATTTT. Translating it yields CASSEGLRDRNQPQHF. The chain has TRBV2 and TRBJ1-5; 7 bases match TRBD1. Germline assignment: CDR1 SNHLY and CDR2 FYNNEI. The CDR3 sequence is 16 residues long. V dropped 1 base and J dropped 4; count of bases not matched to a gene: 7. Supplemented by reference TRBV2 and TRBJ1-5, the full variable domain reads EPEVTQTPSHQVTQMGQEVILRCVPISNHLYFYWYRQILGQKVEFLVSFYNNEISEKSEIFDDQFSVERPDGSNFTLKIRSTKLEDSAMYFCASSEGLRDRNQPQHFGDGTRLSIL.

This clone has a single count. The chain is built from TRBV28 and TRBJ2-2; 9 bases fit TRBD2. The trim removed 3 bases at V and 5 bases at J, leaving 10 bases unmatched. Germline CDR1 reads MDHEN; CDR2 reads SYDVKM. This CDR3 contains 17 residues. The chain's CDR3 is CASSLFSVAGATGELFF. In nucleotides, the CDR3 is TGTGCCAGCAGTTTGTTTTCGGTAGCGGGAGCAACCGGGGAGCTGTTTTTT.

The J gene is TRBJ1-1, the V gene TRBV13, with TRBD1 matching 8 bases. V lost 3 bases to trimming and J lost 10 bases; unmatched junction nucleotides: 1. The germline CDR1 and CDR2 sequences are PRHDT and FYEKMQ (reference sequence). This CDR3 has 11 residues. The CDR3 region is CASSFRGPAFF. Here the CDR3 DNA reads TGTGCCAGCAGCTTCAGGGGGCCAGCTTTCTTT.

CDR3 sequence: CASSLGTPDYNEQFF. DNA of the CDR3: TGTGCCAGCAGTTTAGGGACACCCGACTACAATGAGCAGTTCTTC. The J gene is TRBJ2-1, the V gene TRBV27, with D perhaps TRBD1 (6 bases). This CDR3 has 15 amino acids. V shed 2 bases and J shed 3 bases, with 11 bases lying between them. Germline CDR1 and CDR2: MNHEY and SMNVEV (reference sequence).

This sequence joins TRBV6-1 and TRBJ1-2; 7 bases line up with TRBD1. V gave up 8 bases and J gave up 4 bases; unmatched junction bases: 10. Germline loops: CDR1 MNHNS, CDR2 SASEGT. The CDR3 contains 14 residues. The DNA for the CDR3 is TGTGCCAGCTGGGGACAGATATTTGGCTATGGCTACACCTTC. Its translation: CASWGQIFGYGYTF.

V and J are TRBV21-1 and TRBJ2-7; no check of the table's D call, TRBD1, against the DNA was made. TRBV21-1 is a pseudogene. CDR3 length: 15 residues. CDR3 bases: TGTGCCAGCAGCCGACTCCGGGACAGGGCCCACGAGCAGTACTTC. This gives the protein CASSRLRDRAHEQYF.

The CDR3 loop is CASSQESGYEQFF. Here the CDR3 DNA reads TGCGCCAGCAGCCAAGAGTCGGGCTATGAGCAGTTCTTC. This sequence joins TRBV4-3 and TRBJ2-1; unclear D gene. CDR1 LGHNA and CDR2 YSLEER come from the germline V gene. Trimming pared 0 bases from V and 8 bases from J, leaving 8 bases between. The CDR3 is made up of 13 amino acids.

DNA of the CDR3: TGTGCCAGCAGCATAACAGGGGGCGGGGAGACCCAGTACTTC. The encoded protein is CASSITGGGETQYF. The chain uses TRBV9 and TRBJ2-5; 9 bases match TRBD1. CDR3 length equals 14 residues. The V gene's germline CDR1 is SGDLS and CDR2 YYNGEE. With 4 bases clipped from V and 5 bases from J, the junction kept 6 bases outside the gene matches.